Below, one TCR beta chain is given with its context. The data derive from a study of shared clonotypes between healthy human individuals. Repertoires were generated with immunoSEQ multiplex PCR, while TCRdb's copy carries only in-frame clones and drops some. The table lists over 850,000 clones, around 82% of them singletons. Germline-derived CDR1 and CDR2 are SNHLY and FYNNEI. The CDR3 contains 14 residues. V lost 3 bases, J lost 5 bases, and 5 bases stayed unmatched. Source material: memory CD4+ T cells from PBMCs. The subset here: CD45RA-negative fraction. The source is a man between 18 and 29 years old in good health. Some clones in this sample may be carry-over from other donors' samples. The V gene is TRBV2, the J gene TRBJ2-5; 8 nucleotides align to TRBD1. In nucleotides, the CDR3 is TGTGCCAGCAGTGATGTTAACAGGGGGGAGACCCAGTACTTC. As protein: CASSDVNRGETQYF.